One sample yielded the 20 T cell receptor beta chains listed below, sequenced in a study of technical replicates of blood from a few donors. Profiling relied on immunoSEQ multiplex PCR, and the TCRdb table lists in-frame clones only, not all of them. The repertoire holds tens of thousands of clones, with 94% as singletons. Sequencing was done on a sample of T cells isolated from PBMCs. The receptors here all came from a human donor in good health.

The rearrangement joins TRBV19 to TRBJ2-3; 9 bases map to TRBD2. Germline V gene sequence: CDR1 LNHDA, CDR2 SQIVND (reference sequence). This CDR3 region has 15 residues. After removal of 5 bases from V and 2 bases from J, the junction contained 5 bases not matched to a gene. The CDR3 sequence is CASSPGTSLTDTQYF. The CDR3 DNA sequence: TGTGCCAGTAGTCCCGGGACTAGCCTCACAGATACGCAGTATTTT.

The rearrangement uses TRBV4-1 and TRBJ2-7; D ambiguous. This CDR3 is 16 amino acids long. V was clipped by 0 bases and J by 2 bases, with 14 bases between them. CDR1 and CDR2 from the germline V gene are MGHRA and YSYEKL. The CDR3 sequence is CASSQEEVSSPYEQYF. CDR3 sequence (DNA): TGCGCCAGCAGCCAAGAAGAGGTGTCAAGCCCCTACGAGCAGTACTTC.

Comment on this clone: At one end, the junction sequence differs from germline, possibly due to a read error. This rearrangement joins TRBV5-4 to TRBJ2-3; perhaps TRBD2 as D (6 bases). The CDR3 is 15 amino acids. CDR1 and CDR2 from the germline V gene are SGHNT and YYREEE (reference sequence). The CDR3 sequence is CASSLGYTSTDTQYF. Here the CDR3 DNA reads TGTGCCAGCAGCTTGGGATATACTAGCACGGATACGCAGTATTTT.

The V and J genes are TRBV4-1 and TRBJ2-3; TRBD2 aligns across 10 bases. The CDR3 is 19 amino acids. Germline-derived CDR1 and CDR2 are MGHRA and YSYEKL. The V gene end was trimmed by 4 bases and the J gene end by 4 bases; junction bases not matched to a gene: 17. CDR3 in amino acids: CASSPLPSASGRAPDTQYF. CDR3 bases: TGCGCCAGCAGCCCCCTCCCTTCAGCCAGCGGGAGGGCCCCAGATACGCAGTATTTT.

This clone has a single count. This chain connects TRBV6-5 to TRBJ1-4, with a possible D match to TRBD1 (5 bases). Trimming cost V 6 bases and J 10 bases, with 18 bases left between them. CDR3 length: 14 amino acids. Germline lookup yields CDR1 MNHEY and CDR2 SVGAGI. The CDR3 region has the DNA TGTGCCAGCAGGGCGTCGTTGCGGGGGGGAAAACTGTTTTTT. Its protein product is CASRASLRGGKLFF.

This chain joins TRBV7-9 and TRBJ1-2; 12 nucleotides agree with TRBD1. This CDR3 is built from 16 residues. Germline V gene lookup returns CDR1 SEHNR and CDR2 FQNEAQ (reference sequence). With V trimmed by 2 bases and J by 7 bases, 8 bases remained unmatched. CDR3 in DNA: TGTGCCAGCAGCTTAAGGCCGGGACAGGGGGCTGGTGGCTACACCTTC. Protein sequence: CASSLRPGQGAGGYTF.

The chain joins TRBV5-1 to TRBJ2-7, with D perhaps TRBD2 (6 bases). The CDR3 contains 16 residues. Germline V gene sequence: CDR1 SGHRS, CDR2 YFSETQ. The V and J ends lost 2 bases and 5 bases respectively, with 20 bases between them. CDR3 in amino acids: CASSLSWHTTRDEQYF. Written as DNA, the CDR3 is TGCGCCAGCAGCTTAAGTTGGCACACGACTAGGGACGAGCAGTACTTC.

The V gene is TRBV6-5, the J gene TRBJ2-2; 12 nucleotides match TRBD2. Trimming at V came to 2 bases and at J to 4 bases, leaving 2 bases not matched to a gene. The germline CDR1 and CDR2 sequences are MNHEY and SVGAGI. The CDR3 is 16 residues long. DNA for the CDR3: TGTGCCAGCAGTTACCCTAGCGGGGGGGTCACCGGGGAGCTGTTTTTT. It encodes CASSYPSGGVTGELFF.

The chain has TRBV28 and TRBJ2-7, with 7 bases identical to TRBD1. V gave up 10 bases and J gave up 2 bases; unmatched junction bases: 11. Germline CDR1 reads MDHEN; CDR2 reads SYDVKM. This CDR3 is 14 amino acids long. As DNA, the CDR3 is TGTGCCACACGCACAGGGGCCATAACCTACGAGCAGTACTTC. Its translation: CATRTGAITYEQYF.

This clone was recorded once. The rearrangement links TRBV5-1 to TRBJ2-2; 8 nucleotides align to TRBD1. Looked up from germline, CDR1 is SGHRS and CDR2 is YFSETQ. The CDR3 spans 16 residues. With V trimmed by 4 bases and J by 7 bases, 12 bases remained unmatched. The DNA of the CDR3 is TGCGCCAGCAGCAACCGAAAGACAGGGGTGGACGGGGAGCTGTTTTTT. Translating gives CASSNRKTGVDGELFF.

V gene TRBV28 combines with J gene TRBJ1-5; a possible D gene is TRBD1 (6 bases). Germline V gene sequence: CDR1 MDHEN, CDR2 SYDVKM. Between the trimmed V and J ends, which lost 10 bases and 1 base, there was a span of 17 bases. This CDR3 spans 15 amino acids. Here the CDR3 DNA reads TGTGCCATTAACGGGGGGGCGCGGAGCAATCAGCCCCAGCATTTT. Translating it yields CAINGGARSNQPQHF.

V and J are TRBV7-6 and TRBJ2-1; possibly TRBD1 for D (5 bases). Trimming took off 0 bases at V and 4 bases at J, with 19 bases between the two ends. CDR3 length: 18 amino acids. In germline, CDR1 is SGHVS, CDR2 FNYEAQ. The CDR3 sequence: CASSLALGAPGKYNEQFF. The DNA for the CDR3 is TGTGCCAGCAGCTTAGCGCTAGGGGCCCCCGGCAAATACAATGAGCAGTTCTTC. Full variable domain (outside the CDR3, taken from reference TRBV7-6 and TRBJ2-1): GAGVSQSPRYKVTKRGQDVALRCDPISGHVSLYWYRQALGQGPEFLTYFNYEAQQDKSGLPNDRFSAERPEGSISTLTIQRTEQRDSAMYRCASSLALGAPGKYNEQFFGPGTRLTVL.

This chain joins TRBV25-1 and TRBJ2-1, with TRBD1 matching over 12 bases. The CDR3 covers 15 residues. V gave up 6 bases and J gave up 7 bases; unmatched junction bases: 7. From germline, CDR1 is MGHDK and CDR2 SYGVNS. CDR3 protein: CASRGDRGPGNEQFF. CDR3 nucleotides: TGTGCCAGCAGAGGGGACAGGGGGCCTGGTAATGAGCAGTTCTTC.

This chain connects TRBV5-1 to TRBJ1-1; D remains unclear. The germline gives CDR1 SGHRS, CDR2 YFSETQ. The CDR3 is 13 residues long. V shed 1 base and J shed 8 bases, with 12 bases lying between them. The CDR3 DNA sequence: TGCGCCAGCAGCTTGCCTAGACGGGGAGAAGCTTTCTTT. Its protein is CASSLPRRGEAFF.

V is TRBV9 and J is TRBJ1-2; TRBD1 agrees at 9 bases. The V gene end was trimmed by 4 bases and the J gene end by 6 bases; junction bases not matched to a gene: 13. The germline CDR1 and CDR2 sequences are SGDLS and YYNGEE. This CDR3 is 16 amino acids long. The CDR3 loop is CASSPRGDRDDHGYTF. Here the CDR3 DNA reads TGTGCCAGCAGCCCCCGTGGGGACAGGGATGATCATGGCTACACCTTC.

The genes are TRBV6-1 and TRBJ2-1, with TRBD1 as a possible D gene (6 bases). Germline assignment: CDR1 MNHNS and CDR2 SASEGT. Trimming took 7 bases from V and 8 from J, leaving 18 bases between them. This CDR3 spans 14 amino acids. The CDR3 sequence is CASNRGDTLYEQFF. The DNA for the CDR3 is TGTGCCAGCAACAGAGGGGACACCCTCTATGAGCAGTTCTTC.

The J gene is TRBJ1-1, the V gene TRBV28; the D is unclear. Trimming stripped 5 bases from V and 5 bases from J, with 18 bases between. CDR3 length: 15 residues. From germline, CDR1 is MDHEN and CDR2 SYDVKM. The CDR3 region is CASSTPTMRVTEAFF. The CDR3 nucleotides read TGTGCCAGCAGTACCCCCACCATGCGGGTGACTGAAGCTTTCTTT. Variable domain in full (rest from reference TRBV28 and TRBJ1-1): DVKVTQSSRYLVKRTGEKVFLECVQDMDHENMFWYRQDPGLGLRLIYFSYDVKMKEKGDIPEGYSVSREKKERFSLILESASTNQTSMYLCASSTPTMRVTEAFFGQGTRLTVV.

The chain recombines TRBV6-5 with TRBJ1-4; 7 bases match TRBD1. The CDR3 totals 15 residues. CDR1 and CDR2 from the germline V gene are MNHEY and SVGAGI. V dropped 0 bases and J dropped 5; count of bases not matched to a gene: 3. The CDR3 DNA follows: TGTGCCAGCAGTTACTCGGGACAGAAGAATGAAAAACTGTTTTTT. Translating gives CASSYSGQKNEKLFF.

V usage is TRBV5-1 and J usage is TRBJ2-3; possibly TRBD2 for D (5 bases). The germline V and J ends were trimmed by 4 bases and 2 bases, with 14 bases remaining between them. CDR3 size: 15 residues. Germline CDR1 reads SGHRS; CDR2 reads YFSETQ. The CDR3 here is CASSRSPDYTDTQYF. In nucleotides, the CDR3 is TGCGCCAGCAGCCGATCCCCCGACTACACAGATACGCAGTATTTT.

This chain uses TRBV6-5 with TRBJ1-2, with 7 bases that match TRBD1. Trimming took 0 bases from V and 4 from J; bases not matched to a gene: 5. The CDR3 sequence is 15 residues long. CDR1 and CDR2 (germline): MNHEY, SVGAGI. CDR3 loop: CASSYSNAGGYGYTF. As DNA, the CDR3 is TGTGCCAGCAGTTACTCGAACGCAGGGGGCTATGGCTACACCTTC.